This T cell receptor beta chain was recovered during a study of Ad26.COV2.S vaccination and SARS-CoV-2 variants. On the study more broadly: In the study, Ad26.COV2.S was injected intramuscularly once, or twice 56 days apart.

Assay: immunoSEQ multiplex PCR; the TCRdb copy retains only in-frame clones and omits some. The repertoire holds roughly 390,000 clones, with about nine tenths as singletons. The sample's treatment: 15 to 20 received Ad26.COV2.S at low or high dose, single or two shots; roughly five received placebo; per-sample allocation not given. Following the first vaccine or placebo injection, samples were taken on day 63. Germline V CDR1 and CDR2: MGHRA, YSYEKL. V shed 4 bases, J shed 3 bases, and the junction held 6 bases outside the gene matches. The CDR3 length is 14 residues. General study points: People who got the vaccine had more spike-specific TCR breadth than people who got placebo. Total T cell responses may have been underestimated by the TCR breadth and depth analyses.

Only one count was recorded for this clone. No antigen is known for it. This TCR came from a person between 18 and 59 years old who received the Ad26.COV2.S COVID-19 vaccine or a placebo. Here the sequenced sample was peripheral blood, taken in a trial of Ad26.COV2.S vaccine versus placebo. The chain has TRBV4-1 and TRBJ2-7, with 7 bases identical to TRBD2. The CDR3 region has the DNA TGCGCCAGCAGCCCGCCTGGGGGGGGCTACGAGCAGTACTTC. This gives the protein CASSPPGGGYEQYF.